A single sample is the source of the 8 T cell receptor beta chains below, sequenced in a study of T cell responses to AZD1222 COVID-19 vaccine. Data came from immunoSEQ multiplex PCR; TCRdb stores just in-frame clones and leaves some out. The table lists 70,000 to 95,000 clones, roughly 91% of them singletons. The source was peripheral blood, collected on day 0 of MenACWY control vaccination. Source of these receptors: an adult in good health.

This chain uses TRBV4-3 with TRBJ2-5; 7 bases are a match to TRBD2. V was pared by 4 bases and J by 5 bases, with 13 bases of the junction left unmatched. Germline CDR1 and CDR2: LGHNA and YSLEER. The CDR3 spans 16 residues. In DNA, the CDR3 is TGCGCCAGCAGCCCCCAGTTGGGAGGGGTCCGGGAGACCCAGTACTTC. Encoded protein: CASSPQLGGVRETQYF.

The chain carries TRBV7-2 and TRBJ2-5; TRBD2 agrees at 11 bases. Losses at the gene ends were 1 base for V and 4 bases for J; bases not matched to a gene: 5. CDR3 size: 16 residues. Germline loops: CDR1 SGHTA, CDR2 FQGNSA. The CDR3 nucleotides are TGTGCCAGCAGCTTAGATAGCGGGGGGGCGGGAGAGACCCAGTACTTC. This encodes CASSLDSGGAGETQYF.

This clone was seen more than once but under ten times. The chain carries TRBV7-3 and TRBJ2-2; 8 nucleotides align to TRBD1. Per germline, CDR1 SGHTA and CDR2 FQGTGA. The V gene end was trimmed by 5 bases and the J gene end by 7 bases; junction bases not matched to a gene: 12. This CDR3 region has 16 residues. The CDR3 region has the DNA TGTGCCAGCAGCCAACAGGGGGTAAAAAATGGCGGGGAGCTGTTTTTT. Protein: CASSQQGVKNGGELFF.

This chain links TRBV19 with TRBJ1-2; possible D gene TRBD1, 5 bases. Trimming cost V 7 bases and J 3 bases, with 18 bases left between them. CDR3 size: 15 residues. Germline V CDR1 and CDR2: LNHDA, SQIVND (reference sequence). DNA for the CDR3: TGTGCCAGTACCGTAGGGACTCGAGGCCACTATGGCTACACCTTC. Protein product: CASTVGTRGHYGYTF.

The J gene is TRBJ1-5, the V gene TRBV27, with no clear D. Germline V gene data show CDR1 as MNHEY and CDR2 as SMNVEV (reference sequence). CDR3 length: 14 residues. V shed 7 bases and J shed 9 bases, with 19 bases lying between them. As DNA, the CDR3 is TGTGCCAGCACCCACCCTCCGATAGGGCGGCCCCAGCATTTT. As protein: CASTHPPIGRPQHF.

DNA for the CDR3: TGTGCCAGCAGAAGATATAGCGAGCAGTACTTC. This encodes CASRRYSEQYF. This chain connects TRBV2 to TRBJ2-7; D is unresolved. Germline loops: CDR1 SNHLY, CDR2 FYNNEI. Trimming cost V 6 bases and J 6 bases, with 9 bases left between them. The CDR3 spans 11 residues.

This rearrangement joins TRBV5-4 to TRBJ2-2, with D possibly being TRBD2 (6 bases). Germline V gene sequence: CDR1 SGHNT, CDR2 YYREEE (reference sequence). Trimming took off 1 base at V and 5 bases at J, with 15 bases between the two ends. The CDR3 is made up of 16 amino acids. CDR3 amino acids: CASSLRGSGRTGELFF. For the CDR3, the DNA is TGTGCCAGCAGCTTGCGAGGCTCAGGGAGGACCGGGGAGCTGTTTTTT.

The CDR3 loop is CASSLIGQGAWGTDTQYF. The DNA for the CDR3 is TGTGCCAGCAGTTTAATAGGACAGGGGGCTTGGGGCACAGATACGCAGTATTTT. The chain combines TRBV27 with TRBJ2-3; the match to TRBD1 covers 11 bases. CDR3 length: 18 amino acids. With V trimmed by 2 bases and J by 1 base, 8 bases remained unmatched. CDR1 and CDR2 from the germline V gene are MNHEY and SMNVEV (reference sequence).